This paragraph reports one T cell receptor beta chain. The CDR3 is 18 amino acids. The V gene's germline CDR1 is SGHTA and CDR2 FQGNSA. J was trimmed by 5 bases and V by 2 bases; bases with no gene match: 12. The entry originates in a study of shared clonotypes between healthy human individuals. Ten immunoSEQ deep assay plates were used by the authors to sequence unsorted PBMC DNA. The assay was immunoSEQ multiplex PCR, and TCRdb's table has in-frame clones only and misses some. The data show some 530,000 clones, about 78% seen once. When samples were unsorted, approximately 90 million PBMCs were used for genomic DNA.

Source material: PBMCs. The source of this sequence is a woman in her 40s in good health. Some clones in this sample may be carry-over from other donors' samples. The chain is built from TRBV7-2 and TRBJ1-2; 12 nucleotides agree with TRBD1. Here the CDR3 reads CASSLWGTGGRFGYGYTF. The CDR3 DNA sequence: TGTGCCAGCAGCTTATGGGGGACAGGGGGCCGGTTTGGGTATGGCTACACCTTC.